This T cell receptor (beta chain) originates from a study of beta chain features in type 1 diabetes. Across the study: Researchers looked at some 99 million sorted cells across all samples.

A few counts support this clone. Every isolated RNA sample was fully reverse transcribed, so sequencing captured expressed TCRB transcripts. TCRdb keeps only in-frame clones here, not all; method: immunoSEQ multiplex PCR. The data hold some 410,000 clones, with roughly 11% observed a single time. The CDR3 runs 16 residues. Unmatched junction bases numbered 10, after V lost 4 bases and J lost 4 bases. In germline, CDR1 is SGHNT, CDR2 YYREEE (reference sequence). This receptor was taken from a woman under 30 in good health. Sequencing was performed on naive CD4+ T cells from blood. This chain connects TRBV5-4 to TRBJ2-2, with 7 bases aligning to TRBD2. This CDR3 is CASSAGAARGTGELFF. The CDR3 coding sequence is TGTGCCAGCAGCGCGGGAGCGGCGCGGGGCACCGGGGAGCTGTTTTTT.